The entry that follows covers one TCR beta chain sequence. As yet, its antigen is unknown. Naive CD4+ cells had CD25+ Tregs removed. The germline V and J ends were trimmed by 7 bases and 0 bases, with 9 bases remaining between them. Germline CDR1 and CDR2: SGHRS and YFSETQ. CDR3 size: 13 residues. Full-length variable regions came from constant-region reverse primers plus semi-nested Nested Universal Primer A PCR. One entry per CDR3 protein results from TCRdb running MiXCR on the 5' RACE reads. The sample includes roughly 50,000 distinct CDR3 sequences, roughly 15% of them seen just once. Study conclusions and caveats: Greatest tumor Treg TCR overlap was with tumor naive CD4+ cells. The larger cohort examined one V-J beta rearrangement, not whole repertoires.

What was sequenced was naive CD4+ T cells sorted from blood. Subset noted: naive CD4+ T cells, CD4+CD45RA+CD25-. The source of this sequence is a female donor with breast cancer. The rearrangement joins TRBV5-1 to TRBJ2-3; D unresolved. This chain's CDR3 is CASGRQSTDTQYF. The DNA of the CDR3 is TGCGCCAGCGGGCGGCAGAGCACAGATACGCAGTATTTT.